A selection of T cell receptor beta chains follows, all from one sample in a study of control samples from healthy donors and cancer patients. The assay was immunoSEQ multiplex PCR, and TCRdb's table has in-frame clones only and misses some. The sample lists about 120,000 clones; 75% to 95% were seen once. Sequencing input: blood. These receptors were collected from a middle-aged man in good health. Each CDR3 is given with its conserved first and last residue. A D gene is named only where the DNA matches it firmly. Size is stated for part of the rows, as once, few or many counts, or as a class when the clone is expanded.

J gene | V gene | D gene | clone size | CDR3 DNA | CDR3 protein
TRBJ2-7 | TRBV10-3 | TRBD2 | NA | TGTGCCATCAGGGACGCCGGGGGGGCCCTCGAGCAGTACTTC | CAIRDAGGALEQYF
TRBJ1-5 | TRBV30 | NA | once | TGTGCCTGGAGTGTAAGGGGATTCGGGCCCCAGCATTTT | CAWSVRGFGPQHF
TRBJ2-5 | TRBV27 | NA | once | TGTGCCAGCAGTTTACGTCGGGGGCTGGGAGAGACCCAGTACTTC | CASSLRRGLGETQYF
TRBJ1-5 | TRBV28 | NA | NA | TGTGCCAGCAGTCCTGACAGCAATCAGCCCCAGCATTTT | CASSPDSNQPQHF
TRBJ1-4 | TRBV6-1 | NA | NA | TGTGCCAGCAGTGACTACGCCTCGCTCGCTAATGAAAAACTGTTTTTT | CASSDYASLANEKLFF
TRBJ1-2 | TRBV12-3/TRBV12-4 | NA | once | TGTGCCAGCAGTGTGGGACCGTTCTATGGCTACACCTTC | CASSVGPFYGYTF
TRBJ1-6 | TRBV6-9 | TRBD1 | once | TGTGCCAGCAGCCACGACAGGGTGGCGGACTCACCCCTCCACTTT | CASSHDRVADSPLHF
TRBJ2-5 | TRBV5-6 | NA | NA | TGTGCCAGCAGCTGGAGCATAGAGACCCAGTACTTC | CASSWSIETQYF
TRBJ2-3 | TRBV5-4 | NA | NA | TGTGCCAGCAGCTACAGGGACAACACAGATACGCAGTATTTT | CASSYRDNTDTQYF
TRBJ1-1 | TRBV11-3 | NA | NA | TGTGCCAGCAGCTTTGGGGGGGGCACTGAAGCTTTCTTT | CASSFGGGTEAFF
TRBJ2-1 | TRBV6-4 | NA | NA | TGTGCCAGCAGTAAGGAGGGGGGCCGGGGTGAGCAGTTCTTC | CASSKEGGRGEQFF
TRBJ2-7 | TRBV11-2 | TRBD1 | NA | TGTGCCAGCAAACATAGGCGGAGTCCGACAGGGGGATCCTACGAGCAGTACTTC | CASKHRRSPTGGSYEQYF
TRBJ1-1 | TRBV5-6 | TRBD1 | once | TGTGCCAGCACCGAATCACAGGGGGCGGATATGACCACTGAAGCTTTCTTT | CASTESQGADMTTEAFF
TRBJ2-5 | TRBV14 | TRBD1 | NA | TGTGCCAGCAGCCCCGGCACAGGGGGTTTACAAGAGACCCAGTACTTC | CASSPGTGGLQETQYF
TRBJ2-1 | TRBV21-1 | NA | few | TGTGCCAGCAGCAATATCGGCAGACCTAGGGGGCAGTTCTTC | CASSNIGRPRGQFF
TRBJ1-1 | TRBV28 | NA | NA | TGTGCCAGCAGTTTAGGGCTTAACTTTAACACTGAAGCTTTCTTT | CASSLGLNFNTEAFF
TRBJ2-1 | TRBV7-3 | TRBD2 | once | TGTGCCAGCAGCCAAACTAGCGGGGGGGCCGTGGATGAGCAGTTCTTC | CASSQTSGGAVDEQFF
TRBJ1-2 | TRBV9 | NA | NA | TGTGCCAGCAGCGTAGCAGGGAGGAACTATGGCTACACCTTC | CASSVAGRNYGYTF
TRBJ1-5 | TRBV19 | TRBD1 | NA | TGTGCCAGTAGTCTACGTTTCGAAGCTCTTCTAGGGACAGCCGGCAATCAGCCCCAGCATTTT | CASSLRFEALLGTAGNQPQHF
TRBJ1-2 | TRBV2 | NA | NA | TGTGCCAGCAGTGCCGAGGGGTCCTATGGCTACACCTTC | CASSAEGSYGYTF
TRBJ2-3 | TRBV7-8 | TRBD1 | NA | TGTGCCAGCAGCCCGCGCACCGGGACAGGTACAGATACGCAGTATTTT | CASSPRTGTGTDTQYF
TRBJ2-7 | TRBV27 | NA | NA | TGTGCCAGCAGTTCCCAACTGGGTTACGAGCAGTACTTC | CASSSQLGYEQYF
TRBJ2-3 | TRBV15 | NA | NA | TGTGCCACCAGCAGAGAGGGAGGGGGCACCGGCGATACGCAGTATTTT | CATSREGGGTGDTQYF
TRBJ2-7 | TRBV7-9 | NA | NA | TGTGCCAGCAGCCCCCGTCGGTACGAGCAGTACTTC | CASSPRRYEQYF
TRBJ2-1 | TRBV11-3 | TRBD2 | NA | TGTGCCAGCAGCCCGGGGGGATCCTACAATGAGCAGTTCTTC | CASSPGGSYNEQFF
TRBJ1-1 | TRBV21-1 | NA | NA | TGTGCCAGCAGCAAATCCCGAGCGGACAGAACGAACACTGAAGCTTTCTTT | CASSKSRADRTNTEAFF
TRBJ2-2 | TRBV5-1 | NA | NA | TGCGCCAGCAGCTTGTTTGGGGGTCCGAACACCGGGGAGCTGTTTTTT | CASSLFGGPNTGELFF
TRBJ2-5 | TRBV19 | NA | NA | TGTGCCAGTAGTATTGGAGGTGTGGAGACCCAGTACTTC | CASSIGGVETQYF
TRBJ1-1 | TRBV6-5 | NA | NA | TGTGCCAGCAGGAATACCGGGGGCAACACTGAAGCTTTCTTT | CASRNTGGNTEAFF
TRBJ2-5 | TRBV2 | NA | NA | TGTGCCAGGGGGGGGCAGTCAGAAGAGACCCAGTACTTC | CARGGQSEETQYF
TRBJ2-2 | TRBV7-2 | NA | NA | TGTGCCAGCAGCTTCAGCCGGGGAACCGGGGAGCTGTTTTTT | CASSFSRGTGELFF
TRBJ2-1 | TRBV12-3/TRBV12-4 | NA | NA | TGTGCCAGCAGTTTATGGGGCGGTGAGCAGTTCTTC | CASSLWGGEQFF
TRBJ2-1 | TRBV2 | NA | few | TGTGCCAGCAGTGAAGCGTGGGGTGAGCAGTTCTTC | CASSEAWGEQFF
TRBJ1-5 | TRBV4-1 | NA | NA | TGCGCCAGCAGCCAAGATGGCAGGGGAGTTAATCAGCCCCAGCATTTT | CASSQDGRGVNQPQHF
TRBJ1-4 | TRBV18 | NA | NA | TGTGCCAGCTCACGCAATGCCCTGGGGGATGAAAAACTGTTTTTT | CASSRNALGDEKLFF
TRBJ1-5 | TRBV28 | NA | NA | TGTGCCAGTGGGAGGGACATGAATCAGCCCCAGCATTTT | CASGRDMNQPQHF